The source of this T cell receptor beta chain is a study of blood T cells in healthy people across ages. A sample-barcoded 5' primer and a J-beta primer mix were used in a second PCR of roughly 7 to 11 cycles. The template-switch adaptor was a 5' adaptor with 12 random nucleotides. It tagged each cDNA molecule. A single record per CDR3 protein comes from TCRdb applying MiXCR to the 5' RACE reads. The sample lists more than 800,000 distinct CDR3 sequences; around 45% were seen once. This CDR3 has 15 residues. V was pared by 4 bases and J by 2 bases, with 15 bases between. Germline V gene sequence: CDR1 SGDLS, CDR2 YYNGEE.

This chain joins TRBV9 and TRBJ2-5; D not certain. The clonotype comes from a woman aged 60-70 years in good health. Sequenced: blood. The CDR3 region is CASSSRAHQQETQYF. The DNA for the CDR3 is TGTGCCAGCAGCTCCCGGGCCCATCAACAAGAGACCCAGTACTTC.